This TCR beta chain was recorded in a study of breast tumors, draining lymph nodes, adjacent tissues. Findings of the study overall: The data were judged consistent with most tumor T cells coming from lymph node and expanding in tumor. Tumor TCR diversity was below lymph nodes but above nontumor tissue. Data only fit, rather than demonstrated, lymph node origin of most tumor T cells. Luminal-like breast cancer showed significantly higher tumor–nontumor repertoire similarity than basal-like.

In TCRdb, the multiplex PCR reads were re-called with MiXCR into one record per CDR3 protein. The table records about 120,000 distinct CDR3 sequences, 15% to 20% of them present only once. A note on this clonotype: Its antigen remains unknown.

Breast cancer patients provided tissue from their axillary draining lymph nodes. Trimming shortened V by 1 base and J by 5 bases, and 15 bases separated the two germline ends. Germline loops: CDR1 DFQATT, CDR2 SNEGSKA (reference sequence). The CDR3 covers 14 residues. The origin of this receptor is a female donor with breast cancer. Some clones in this sample may be carry-over from other donors' samples. Input material: axillary lymph node tissue. The chain employs TRBV20-1 and TRBJ2-7, with a tentative D call TRBD1 (6 bases). CDR3 in amino acids: CSARGQGLLDEQYF. The DNA for the CDR3 is TGCAGTGCTAGAGGTCAGGGGCTGTTGGACGAGCAGTACTTC.